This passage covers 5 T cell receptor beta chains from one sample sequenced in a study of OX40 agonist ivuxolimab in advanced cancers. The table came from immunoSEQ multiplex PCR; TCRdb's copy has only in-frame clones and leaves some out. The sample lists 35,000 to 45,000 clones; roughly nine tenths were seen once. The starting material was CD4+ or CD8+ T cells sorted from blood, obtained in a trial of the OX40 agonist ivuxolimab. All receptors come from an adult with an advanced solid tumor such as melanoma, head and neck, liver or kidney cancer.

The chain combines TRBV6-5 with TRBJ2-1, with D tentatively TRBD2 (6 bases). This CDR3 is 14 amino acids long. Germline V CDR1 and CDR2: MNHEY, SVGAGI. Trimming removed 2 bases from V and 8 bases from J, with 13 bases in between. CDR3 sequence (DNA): TGTGCCAGCAGTTACGGCCTAGGGAGGTATGAGCAGTTCTTC. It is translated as CASSYGLGRYEQFF.

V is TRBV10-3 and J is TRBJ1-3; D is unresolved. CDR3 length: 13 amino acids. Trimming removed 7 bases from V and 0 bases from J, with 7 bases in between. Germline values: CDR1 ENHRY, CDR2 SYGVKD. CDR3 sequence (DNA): TGTGCCATCATTCCGGCCTCTGGAAACACCATATATTTT. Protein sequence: CAIIPASGNTIYF.

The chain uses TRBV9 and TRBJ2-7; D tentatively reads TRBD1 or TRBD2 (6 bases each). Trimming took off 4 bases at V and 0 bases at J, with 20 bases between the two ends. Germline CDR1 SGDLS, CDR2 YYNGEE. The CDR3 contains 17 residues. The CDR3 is CASSPLSRGPTSYEQYF. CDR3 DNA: TGTGCCAGCAGCCCTCTCTCCCGGGGGCCAACCTCCTACGAGCAGTACTTC.

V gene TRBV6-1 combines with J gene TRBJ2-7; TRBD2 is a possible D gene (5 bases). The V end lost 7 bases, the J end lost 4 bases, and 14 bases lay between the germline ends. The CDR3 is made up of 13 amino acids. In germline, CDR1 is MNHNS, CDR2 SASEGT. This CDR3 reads CASNPGYNYEQYF. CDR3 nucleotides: TGTGCCAGCAACCCGGGATATAATTACGAGCAGTACTTC.

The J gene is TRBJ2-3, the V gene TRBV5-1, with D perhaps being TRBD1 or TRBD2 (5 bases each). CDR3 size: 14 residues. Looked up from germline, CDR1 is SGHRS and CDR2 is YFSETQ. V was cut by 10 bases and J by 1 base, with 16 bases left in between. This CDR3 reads CAPPSGRGTDTQYF. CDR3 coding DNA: TGCGCCCCCCCTTCGGGACGGGGCACAGATACGCAGTATTTT.